The clone carrying this TCR beta chain was counted a few times. Its antigen is still unknown. A universal primer site came from template switching; cDNA carried unique molecular identifiers. TCRdb reprocessed the 5' RACE reads with MiXCR, giving one entry per CDR3 protein. The sample gives about 100,000 distinct CDR3 sequences, under 7% of which show up once; 9.5% to 15% is in the top ten. This sample is drawn from a study of identical twins. Findings and caveats of the study: Models underestimated how often monozygotic twins shared out-of-frame TCR alpha. Cord blood's abundant beta clonotypes had fewer insertions, unlike memory repertoires.

This sequence was found in a woman aged 50 to 60 in good health. Source material: memory T cells sorted from blood.

As DNA, the CDR3 is TGCAGTGCTAGCCGGGACCCATCTCTTCCGTTCTTC. As protein: CSASRDPSLPFF. The chain couples TRBV20-1 to TRBJ2-1, with D perhaps being TRBD1 or TRBD2 (5 bases each). CDR1 and CDR2 (germline): DFQATT, SNEGSKA (reference sequence). The CDR3 has 12 amino acids. V was pared by 3 bases and J by 15 bases, with 18 bases between.